This TCR beta chain was profiled in a study of shared clonotypes between healthy human individuals. In the study overall: Donors, aged 18 to 49, were a couple of women and three men. Overall study findings and caveats: Compared with memory subsets, naive subsets generally had larger estimated richness. Among donors, sharing of clonotypes was expected to be affected by sequencing depth.

Assay: immunoSEQ multiplex PCR; the TCRdb copy retains only in-frame clones and omits some. Seen here are about 120,000 clones, 68% observed once, and the top ten hold under 25%. This clone was recorded at least ten times. The antigen remains undetermined. CDR1 is MNHNY, CDR2 SVGAGI, per germline (reference sequence). This CDR3 is built from 15 residues. J was trimmed by 2 bases and V by 6 bases; bases with no gene match: 5. Input material: memory CD8+ T cells sorted from blood. Sample subset: CD45RO+ cells pooled with CCR7-negative TemRA cells. The chain has TRBV6-6 and TRBJ1-5; 9 positions agree with TRBD1. This clonotype originated in a woman younger than 45 in good health. The CDR3 here is CASRTGGEGNQPQHF. In DNA form, the CDR3 reads TGTGCCAGCAGGACAGGGGGAGAGGGCAATCAGCCCCAGCATTTT.